This TCR beta chain was recovered during a study of graft-versus-host responses after intestinal transplantation (dated by TCRdb to the early 2020s). Regarding the complete study: Multivisceral, liver-intestinal, or isolated intestinal transplants were received by the recipients. Anti-thymocyte globulin induction was given to all recipients, followed by maintenance tacrolimus and steroids for 2 to 3 years. Graft-versus-host and host-versus-graft alloreactive T cell clones were tracked in the graft, circulation and bone marrow after intestinal transplantation using bulk TCR-beta CDR3 sequencing. Alloreactive clones were identified by sequencing pre-transplant mixed lymphocyte reaction products and comparing them with unstimulated pre-transplant donor and recipient T cells. The cohort enrolled around 25 intestinal transplant recipients including one retransplant, and a few patients lacking pretransplant specimens were excluded. Donor T cell macrochimerism was defined as a peak of at least 4% donor T cells among recipient peripheral blood mononuclear cells. Instead of going to the commercial service, samples from a few later patients were sequenced in-house on an Illumina MiSeq and processed with MiXCR.

CDR1 and CDR2 are drawn from the germline V gene: SGHTA, FQGTGA. V gives up 9 bases and J gives up 7 bases, and the segment between their germline ends measures 15 bases. The CDR3 runs 12 residues from the cysteine to the phenylalanine. Left in the record is the CDR3 DNA by itself, 36 bases read in frame from the first base. What the research found in general, with its limitations: GvH clones were detected in recipient bone marrow, and some of these GvH clones were observed earlier in ileal mucosa or blood, consistent with an intestinal mucosal origin. In patients with donor T cell macrochimerism, the allografts had high GvH to HvG T cell clonal ratios. Early after transplant, peak levels of circulating GvH clones were associated with declines in HvG clones. The conclusions were limited by the relatively low number and heterogeneity of the intestinal transplant patients.

The library was generated by the immunoSEQ multiplex PCR assay. For most patients, genomic DNA was subjected to high-throughput TCR-beta CDR3 sequencing by Adaptive Biotechnologies. The original methods were these. Adaptive's ImmunoSEQ software was the source of the TCR sequencing data for 18 patients, while three other patients were processed with MiXCR and VDJtools. CDR3 nucleotide sequences shared by donor and recipient were removed because the origin of these sequences could not be assigned. At least 2-fold expansion over unstimulated cells and a minimum CFSE-low frequency of 0.002% (template counts) or 0.001% (read counts) were required for clones to be classified as alloreactive. Clones detected in sequenced pre-transplant spleen, lymph node, or MLR CFSE-low populations of the donor or recipient were defined as mappable. Cumulative frequency of alloreactive clones was calculated as a percentage of all sequences weighted by copy number. Imported from immuneACCESS, the table was reduced by TCRdb to in-frame sequences with V and J called. These copies leave out some clones; in studies compared against another copy, an unresolved V gene accounts for under half, and the cause of the remainder is not known. V and J calls and clone size come straight from that table; D and trimming were deduced from the DNA. The sample table records about 25,000 clones; approximately 94% of these occur just once. Roughly 0.54% of the sample comes from the top ten.

Blood samples were collected up to 4 times in the first month after transplant and then at least monthly when available. As for this clone: It has no known antigen specificity. The record has no base qualities; no much larger clone is one base away.

The receptor's source is a human patient who received an intestinal transplant, so some T cells may come from the graft donor. Source: PBMCs, taken 156 days after intestinal transplant. The chain employs TRBV7-3 and TRBJ1-1; the D gene cannot be resolved reliably. CDR3 loop: CARAGAAGEAFF. The nucleotides are TGTGCCAGGGCGGGAGCGGCGGGTGAAGCTTTCTTT.